The entry below describes one TCR beta chain. Trimming at V came to 3 bases and at J to 10 bases, leaving 5 bases not matched to a gene. Germline V gene sequence: CDR1 SGHTA, CDR2 FQGTGA. The CDR3 totals 13 residues. TCRdb keeps only in-frame clones here, not all; method: immunoSEQ multiplex PCR. The sample yields some 30,000 clones, just over 85% seen once. The data are from a study of T cell responses to AZD1222 COVID-19 vaccine. The TCR comes from an adult who received the AZD1222 COVID-19 vaccine. The chain uses TRBV7-3 and TRBJ2-1; 8 nucleotides line up with TRBD2. Here the sequenced sample was peripheral blood, taken 28 days after the second AZD1222 dose. In nucleotides, the CDR3 is TGTGCCAGCAGCTTTGGCGGGAGGAACGAGCAGTTCTTC. It encodes CASSFGGRNEQFF.